This T cell receptor (beta chain) was captured in a study of monozygotic twins with inflammatory bowel disease. Overall study results and limits: What may have added variability to patient repertoires is that immunosuppressive treatments differed.

Total RNA input per TCR library was roughly 3,300 ng. cDNA synthesis was performed in eight separate reactions for each sample. TCRdb re-called the 5' RACE reads, yielding one record per CDR3 amino acid sequence without DNA. The specimen's table records nearly 450,000 distinct CDR3 sequences. Skipping T cell sorting, the study isolated total RNA directly from whole blood. This CDR3 has 15 amino acids. Germline CDR1 reads KGHDR; CDR2 reads SFDVKD. As concerns this clonotype: Its target is unknown.

The sample consisted of blood. The chain couples TRBV24-1 to TRBJ2-5; TCRdb names TRBD1, which stays unverified in the absence of DNA. This sequence originates from a human donor with ulcerative colitis or Crohn's disease, or a healthy co-twin of an affected twin (not recorded which). CDR3 sequence: CATSAGDRGEETQYF.